The entry below describes one TCR beta chain. Its target is not known. Treatment specified: roughly 10-day PBMC culture with coronavirus spike peptide pools or control peptides (ViraFEST assay). Cultured CD4+ T-cell DNA underwent Oncomine TCR Beta short-read sequencing. One entry per CDR3 protein, called by TCRdb with MiXCR from the PCR reads. The repertoire holds fewer than 15,000 distinct CDR3 sequences, roughly 42% seen once, with approximately 20% in the top ten. The data were obtained in a study of vaccination and CD4 T cells after COVID-19. Study-level background: It was a median about 92 days after diagnosis, with a range of 35 to 161, that post-COVID samples were drawn.

The sequenced sample was cultured CD4+ T cells from blood, obtained after SARS-CoV-2 vaccination. The clonotype originates from a human donor with COVID-19.

CDR3 in DNA: TGCGCCAGCAGCCAAATAGTCGCAGGGCTGGGTTCACCCCTCCACTTT. Translating it yields CASSQIVAGLGSPLHF. The V and J genes are TRBV4-1 and TRBJ1-6; TRBD1 might be the D (5 bases). This CDR3 has 16 amino acids. Trimming took off 2 bases at V and 9 bases at J, with 17 bases between the two ends. Germline assignment: CDR1 MGHRA and CDR2 YSYEKL.